This TCR beta chain comes out of a study of T cell responses to AZD1222 COVID-19 vaccine. Across the whole study: Second-dose intervals near 4 or 12 weeks were combined.

Only in-frame clones appear in the TCRdb table, and some are missing; sequencing was by immunoSEQ multiplex PCR. Here the sample spans about 60,000 clones, approximately 83% being singletons. This CDR3 is 15 amino acids long. J gave up 2 bases and V 2 bases, and 2 bases lay outside the gene matches. Germline V lookup: CDR1 SEHNR, CDR2 FQNEAQ (reference sequence). This TCR derives from an adult in good health. Material: peripheral blood, obtained on day 0 of AZD1222 vaccination. J is TRBJ2-1 and V is TRBV7-9; 8 nucleotides agree with TRBD1. CDR3 sequence (DNA): TGTGCCAGCAGCTTATCGGGACAGGCCTACAATGAGCAGTTCTTC. This sequence encodes CASSLSGQAYNEQFF.